The TCR beta chain described here comes from a study of blood T cells in healthy people across ages. A second PCR, run for about 7 to 12 cycles, used a sample-barcoded 5' primer plus a J-beta primer mix. TCRdb passed the 5' RACE reads through MiXCR, listing each CDR3 protein once. This sample has fewer than 600,000 distinct CDR3 sequences; about 28% occur once, and the top ten carry about 3.9%. CDR3 length equals 15 residues. Study-wide findings and caveats: A roughly linear fall in TCR beta diversity per million T cells was seen with increasing age.

This clonotype has a handful of counts. Its target is unknown. The data were also submitted as part of a second study, on T cells of mothers and their children. That paper states: Persistent microchimeric T cell clones were not found at ~100 per million sensitivity.

This TCR derives from a boy younger than 10 in good health. Sequencing was done on a sample of blood. The V call is TRBV12-3 or TRBV12-4, the J call TRBJ2-5; 7 nucleotides match TRBD2. TRBJ2-7 explains the end of the DNA better; the J call may be wrong. The CDR3: CASSLEGTKVYEQYF. For the CDR3, the DNA is TGTGCCAGCAGTTTAGAAGGGACTAAGGTCTACGAGCAGTACTTC.